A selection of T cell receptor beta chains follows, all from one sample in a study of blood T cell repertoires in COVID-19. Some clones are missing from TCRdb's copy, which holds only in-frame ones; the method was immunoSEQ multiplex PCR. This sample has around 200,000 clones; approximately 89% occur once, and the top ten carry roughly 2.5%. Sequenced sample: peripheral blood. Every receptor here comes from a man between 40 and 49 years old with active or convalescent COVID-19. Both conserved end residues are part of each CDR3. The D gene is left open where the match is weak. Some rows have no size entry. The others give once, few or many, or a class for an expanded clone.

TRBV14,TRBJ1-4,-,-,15,CASSQGPGTNEKLFF,TGTGCCAGCAGCCAAGGGCCAGGGACTAATGAAAAACTGTTTTTT
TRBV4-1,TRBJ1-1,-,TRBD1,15,CASSPQDRVGTEAFF,TGCGCCAGCAGCCCCCAGGACAGGGTGGGCACTGAAGCTTTCTTT
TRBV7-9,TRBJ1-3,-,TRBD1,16,CASSHSTGLAGNTIYF,TGTGCCAGCAGCCATTCGACAGGGTTAGCAGGAAACACCATATATTTT
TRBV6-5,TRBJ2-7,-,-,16,CASSYSKGTFTEEQYF,TGTGCCAGCAGTTACTCGAAGGGGACATTCACTGAAGAGCAGTACTTC
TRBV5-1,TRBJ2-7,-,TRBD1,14,CASSLGGTGSEQYF,TGCGCCAGCAGCTTGGGCGGGACAGGGTCCGAGCAGTACTTC
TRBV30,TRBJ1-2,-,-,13,CAWTLNRDYGYTF,TGTGCCTGGACCCTAAACCGGGACTATGGCTACACCTTC
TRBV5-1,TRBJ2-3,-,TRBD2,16,CASSLMAGGITDTQYF,TGCGCCAGCAGCTTGATGGCGGGGGGGATCACAGATACGCAGTATTTT
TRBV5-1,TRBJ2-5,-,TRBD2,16,CASSFGSGGSQETQYF,TGCGCCAGCAGCTTCGGTAGCGGGGGTTCCCAAGAGACCCAGTACTTC
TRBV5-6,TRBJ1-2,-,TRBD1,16,CASSFQQVGQGVLYTF,TGTGCCAGCAGCTTCCAACAAGTGGGACAGGGAGTTTTATACACCTTC
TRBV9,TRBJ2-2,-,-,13,CASGSANTGELFF,TGTGCCAGCGGCAGTGCGAACACCGGGGAGCTGTTTTTT
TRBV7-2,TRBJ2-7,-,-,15,CASSLASRGTYEQYF,TGTGCCAGCAGCTTAGCGTCCCGGGGTACCTACGAGCAGTACTTC
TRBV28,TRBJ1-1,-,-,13,CASSLGPIAEAFF,TGTGCCAGCAGTTTAGGCCCGATCGCTGAAGCTTTCTTT
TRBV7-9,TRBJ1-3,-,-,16,CASSLVQGLVGNTIYF,TGTGCCAGCAGCTTAGTTCAGGGGCTCGTTGGAAACACCATATATTTT
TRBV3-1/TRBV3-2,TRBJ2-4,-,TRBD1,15,CASSQGQGGKNIQYF,TGTGCCAGCAGCCAGGGACAGGGAGGAAAAAACATTCAGTACTTC
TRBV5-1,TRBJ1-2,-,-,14,CASTALQGRDGYTF,TGCGCCAGCACGGCCCTCCAGGGTAGAGATGGCTACACCTTC
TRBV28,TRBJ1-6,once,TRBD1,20,CASSFPIAKGAASYNSPLHF,TGTGCCAGCAGTTTCCCAATAGCGAAGGGGGCGGCCTCCTATAATTCACCCCTCCACTTT
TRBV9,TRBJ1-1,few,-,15,CASSYRPGVGTEAFF,TGTGCCAGCAGCTACCGGCCCGGGGTGGGCACTGAAGCTTTCTTT
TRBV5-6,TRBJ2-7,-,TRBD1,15,CASSPRTGGLSRQYF,TGTGCCAGCAGCCCACGTACAGGGGGGTTGTCTCGGCAGTACTTC
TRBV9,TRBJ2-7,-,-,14,CASSPQPGRDEQYF,TGTGCCAGCAGCCCCCAACCTGGTCGGGACGAGCAGTACTTC
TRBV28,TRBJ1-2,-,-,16,CASSTRGAGADYGYTF,TGTGCCAGCAGCACCCGCGGGGCAGGCGCGGACTATGGCTACACCTTC
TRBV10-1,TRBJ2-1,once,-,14,CASSERGSYNEQFF,TGCGCCAGCAGTGAGCGGGGCTCCTACAATGAGCAGTTCTTC
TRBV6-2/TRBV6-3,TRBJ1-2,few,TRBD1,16,CASSSRRWTGPYGYTF,TGTGCCAGCAGTTCAAGGAGGTGGACAGGGCCCTATGGCTACACCTTC
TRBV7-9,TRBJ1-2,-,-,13,CASSPARNYGYTF,TGTGCCAGCAGCCCTGCTAGGAACTATGGCTACACCTTC
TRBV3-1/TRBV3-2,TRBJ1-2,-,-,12,CASSSTDYGYTF,TGTGCCAGCAGCTCTACCGACTATGGCTACACCTTC